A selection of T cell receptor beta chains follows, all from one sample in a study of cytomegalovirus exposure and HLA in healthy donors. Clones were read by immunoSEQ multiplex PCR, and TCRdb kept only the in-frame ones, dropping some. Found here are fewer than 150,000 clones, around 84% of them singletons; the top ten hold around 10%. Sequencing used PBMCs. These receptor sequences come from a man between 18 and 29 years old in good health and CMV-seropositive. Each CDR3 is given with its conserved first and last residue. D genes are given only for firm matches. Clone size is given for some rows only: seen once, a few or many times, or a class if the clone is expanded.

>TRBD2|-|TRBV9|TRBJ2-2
TGTGCCAGCAGCGTAAGGGGACTAGCTATCACCGGGGAGCTGTTTTTT
CASSVRGLAITGELFF
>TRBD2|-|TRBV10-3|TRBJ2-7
TGTGCCATCAGTGAGTTAGGGGAGGGCCCTTACGAGCAGTACTTC
CAISELGEGPYEQYF
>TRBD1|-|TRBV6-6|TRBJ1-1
TGTGCCAGCAGTTATGACAGGGGTCCGAACACTGAAGCTTTCTTT
CASSYDRGPNTEAFF
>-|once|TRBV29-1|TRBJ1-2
TGCAGCTTCTCGACCGGGCCGGGAGTTGGCTACACCTTC
CSFSTGPGVGYTF
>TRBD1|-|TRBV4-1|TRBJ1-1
TGCGCCAGCAGCCAAGGTTTGGCAACAGGGGCATTGAACACTGAAGCTTTCTTT
CASSQGLATGALNTEAFF
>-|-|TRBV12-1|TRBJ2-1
TGTGCCAGCAGCTGTTGGACTAGCGGGATATACAATGAGCAGTTCTTC
CASSCWTSGIYNEQFF
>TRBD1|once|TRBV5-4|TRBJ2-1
TGTGCCAGCAGCCCGGGACAGGAAATCTACAATGAGCAGTTCTTC
CASSPGQEIYNEQFF
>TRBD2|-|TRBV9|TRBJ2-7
TGTGCCTGGCCCCCGGGGGGACTAGCGGGAGGTTTCCCCTACGAGCAGTACTTC
CAWPPGGLAGGFPYEQYF
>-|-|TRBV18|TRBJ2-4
TGTGCCAGCTCACTCGAGGTGGTAACCAAAAACATTCAGTACTTC
CASSLEVVTKNIQYF
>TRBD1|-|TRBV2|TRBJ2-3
TGTGCCAGCAGGGGCAGGACAGGGAGCACAGATACGCAGTATTTT
CASRGRTGSTDTQYF
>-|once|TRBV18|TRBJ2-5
TGTGCCAGCTCACCGACAGCCCAAGAGACCCAGTACTTC
CASSPTAQETQYF
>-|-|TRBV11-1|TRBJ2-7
TGTGCCAGCAGCTTTGGGGGCGGGAGCCCAACCTACGAGCAGTACTTC
CASSFGGGSPTYEQYF
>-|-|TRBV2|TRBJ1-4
TGTGCCAGCAGTCGCGCGAAAGAAAAACTGTTTTTT
CASSRAKEKLFF
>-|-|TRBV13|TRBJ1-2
TGTGCCAGCAGCTTAGTGCGTTCTGGTGGCTACACCTTC
CASSLVRSGGYTF
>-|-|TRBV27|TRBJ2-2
TGTGCCAGCAGTTGGCAAAGGGAGGGGGAGCTGTTTTTT
CASSWQREGELFF
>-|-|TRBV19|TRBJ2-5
TGTGCCAGTAGTATCGGTTCCTCCTGGGAGCTAATTCAAGAGACCCAGTACTTC
CASSIGSSWELIQETQYF
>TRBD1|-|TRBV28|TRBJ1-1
TGTGCCAGCAGGGACAGGGGGGGGACTGAAGCTTTCTTT
CASRDRGGTEAFF
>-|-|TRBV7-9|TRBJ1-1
TGTGCCAGCAGCTTAGGGGGGGAGACTGAAGCTTTCTTT
CASSLGGETEAFF
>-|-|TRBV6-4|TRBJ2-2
TGTGCCAGCAGTAGGGGGGGGACTTCGAGGACTACCACCGGGGAGCTGTTTTTT
CASSRGGTSRTTTGELFF
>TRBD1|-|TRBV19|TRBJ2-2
TGTGCCAGTAGAGTGACAGGGGCCGGGGAGCTGTTTTTT
CASRVTGAGELFF
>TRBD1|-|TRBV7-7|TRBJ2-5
TGTGCCAGCAGCTTAGCCGGGACAGGGATAAAGACCCAGTACTTC
CASSLAGTGIKTQYF
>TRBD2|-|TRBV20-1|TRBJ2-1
TGCAGTGCTAGGCCAGCGGGAGACCAGTTCTTC
CSARPAGDQFF
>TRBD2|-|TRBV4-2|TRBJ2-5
TGTGCCAGCAGCCAACTAGCGGGAGGTAACCAAGAGACCCAGTACTTC
CASSQLAGGNQETQYF
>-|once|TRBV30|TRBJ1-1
TGTGCCTGGAGTAATGGGGGCGGCTTCATGAACACTGAAGCTTTCTTT
CAWSNGGGFMNTEAFF
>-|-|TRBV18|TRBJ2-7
TGTGCCAGCTCACCCTCGGTTCCTAATAAGGGGGTCTACGAGCAGTACTTC
CASSPSVPNKGVYEQYF
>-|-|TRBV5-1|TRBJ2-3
TGCGCCAGCAGCTTGAGAGGCACCCGCACAGATACGCAGTATTTT
CASSLRGTRTDTQYF
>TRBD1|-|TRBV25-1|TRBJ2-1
TGTGCCAGCAGAGAGGGACAGTACAATGAGCAGTTCTTC
CASREGQYNEQFF
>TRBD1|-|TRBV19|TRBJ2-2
TGTGCCAGTAGCTTCCGGCCAGGGGACAGGGGGTACGGGGAGCTGTTTTTT
CASSFRPGDRGYGELFF
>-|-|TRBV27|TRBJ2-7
TGTGCCAGCAGTTTATCGATTGGGACAAACCTGGAGCAGTACTTC
CASSLSIGTNLEQYF
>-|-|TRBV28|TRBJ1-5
TGTGCCAGCAGGACACAGCCGGGGAGCAATCAGCCCCAGCATTTT
CASRTQPGSNQPQHF
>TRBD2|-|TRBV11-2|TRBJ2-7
TGTGCCAGCAGCCCAGAGCGGGGAGTGGCCTACGAGCAGTACTTC
CASSPERGVAYEQYF
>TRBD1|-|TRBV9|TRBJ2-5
TGTGCCAGCAGCGCCCCGGACAGGGCGCGGGCCCAGTACTTC
CASSAPDRARAQYF
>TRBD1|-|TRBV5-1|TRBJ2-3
TGCGCCAGCAGCTTGGCACAGAAGGGGGCTACAGATACGCAGTATTTT
CASSLAQKGATDTQYF
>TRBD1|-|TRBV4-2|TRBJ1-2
TGTGCCAGCAGCCAAGCTCAGGGGGGCGTCTTCTATGGCTACACCTTC
CASSQAQGGVFYGYTF
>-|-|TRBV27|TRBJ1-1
TGTGCCAGCAGAGAGGGTACAACGGACACTGAAGCTTTCTTT
CASREGTTDTEAFF
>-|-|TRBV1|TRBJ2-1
TGCACCAGCAGCCAGGGGGACTTCGACAATGAGCAGTTCTTC
CTSSQGDFDNEQFF
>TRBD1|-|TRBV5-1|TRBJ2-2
TGCGCCAGCAGCTCCACTCCCGGGACAGGGGCTCGCACCGGGGAGCTGTTTTTT
CASSSTPGTGARTGELFF
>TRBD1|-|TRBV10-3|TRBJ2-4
TGTGCCATCAGTGAGCCTGACAGGGTACAGTACTTC
CAISEPDRVQYF
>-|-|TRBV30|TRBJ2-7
TGTGCCTGGAGCGAATTACGACTAGGGGACCGCTCCTACGAGCAGTACTTC
CAWSELRLGDRSYEQYF
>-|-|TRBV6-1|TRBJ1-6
TGTGCCAGCATCCGGGTCAACAATTCACCCCTCCACTTT
CASIRVNNSPLHF
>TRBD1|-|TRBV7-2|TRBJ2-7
TGTGCCAGCAGTGTAGTTAGGGGGCCCTCCTACGAGCAGTACTTC
CASSVVRGPSYEQYF
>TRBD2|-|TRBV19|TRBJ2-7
TGTGCCAACCCCGGGGGGTCGAAGACCTACGAGCAGTACTTC
CANPGGSKTYEQYF
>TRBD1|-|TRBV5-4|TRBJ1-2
TGTGCCAGCAGTATACCGGGACAGCACTATGGCTACACCTTC
CASSIPGQHYGYTF
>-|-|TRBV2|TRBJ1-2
TGTGCCAGCAGTGCGGAGGGGCGGGGCTATGGCTACACCTTC
CASSAEGRGYGYTF
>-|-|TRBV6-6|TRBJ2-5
TGTGCCAGCAGCCGCGACAGGATGTCGGGAAAGACCCAGTACTTC
CASSRDRMSGKTQYF
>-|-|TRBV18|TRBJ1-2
TGTGCCAGCTCACCACGGCAGGGATATGGCTACACCTTC
CASSPRQGYGYTF
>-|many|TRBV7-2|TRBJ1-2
TGTGCCAGCAGCCGGCGCAGGGTCTCGGGCGGCTACACCTTC
CASSRRRVSGGYTF
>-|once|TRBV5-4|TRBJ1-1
TGTGCCAGCAGCTTCCAGATGAACACTGAAGCTTTCTTT
CASSFQMNTEAFF
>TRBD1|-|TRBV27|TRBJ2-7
TGTGCCAGCAGTTTATCAAGGACAGGGGTCGAGCAGTACTTC
CASSLSRTGVEQYF
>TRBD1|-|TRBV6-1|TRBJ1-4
TGTGCCAGCAGCGCCGGGACAGGGAGTGAAAAACTGTTTTTT
CASSAGTGSEKLFF
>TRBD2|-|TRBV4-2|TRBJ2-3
TGTGCCAGCAGCTCGAGCGGGGGGGCCACAGATACGCAGTATTTT
CASSSSGGATDTQYF
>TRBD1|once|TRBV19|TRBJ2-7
TGTGCCAGTAGTTCCACCGGGACAGACTCCTACGAGCAGTACTTC
CASSSTGTDSYEQYF
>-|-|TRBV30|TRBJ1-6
TGTGCCTGGAGAGCTGACAACTCCTATAATTCACCCCTCCACTTT
CAWRADNSYNSPLHF
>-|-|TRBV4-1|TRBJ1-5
TGCGCCAGCAGCCAAGATTCGGCCGAGACTGGGCCCCAGCATTTT
CASSQDSAETGPQHF
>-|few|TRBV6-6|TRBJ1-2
TGTGCCAGCAGTGTTCCCCGAGGGCTGGAACATATGGGCTACACCTTC
CASSVPRGLEHMGYTF
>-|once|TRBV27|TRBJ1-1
TGTGCCAGCAGTTTTGAGGGCAGAGGTGAAGCTTTCTTT
CASSFEGRGEAFF
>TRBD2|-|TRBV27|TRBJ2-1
TGTGCCAGCAGTATGACTAGCGGGATCTACAATGAGCAGTTCTTC
CASSMTSGIYNEQFF
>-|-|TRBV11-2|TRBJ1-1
TGTGCCAGCAGCTTAGCCGGGGGGCTAGGAGCTGAAGCTTTCTTT
CASSLAGGLGAEAFF
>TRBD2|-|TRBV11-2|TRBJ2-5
TGTGCCAGCAGCCTTCGACTAGCGGGGGGCGGAGAGACCCAGTACTTC
CASSLRLAGGGETQYF
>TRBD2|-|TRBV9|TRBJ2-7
TGTGCCAGCAGCGCGCTAGCGGGAGGGCGAGCCGAGCAGTACTTC
CASSALAGGRAEQYF